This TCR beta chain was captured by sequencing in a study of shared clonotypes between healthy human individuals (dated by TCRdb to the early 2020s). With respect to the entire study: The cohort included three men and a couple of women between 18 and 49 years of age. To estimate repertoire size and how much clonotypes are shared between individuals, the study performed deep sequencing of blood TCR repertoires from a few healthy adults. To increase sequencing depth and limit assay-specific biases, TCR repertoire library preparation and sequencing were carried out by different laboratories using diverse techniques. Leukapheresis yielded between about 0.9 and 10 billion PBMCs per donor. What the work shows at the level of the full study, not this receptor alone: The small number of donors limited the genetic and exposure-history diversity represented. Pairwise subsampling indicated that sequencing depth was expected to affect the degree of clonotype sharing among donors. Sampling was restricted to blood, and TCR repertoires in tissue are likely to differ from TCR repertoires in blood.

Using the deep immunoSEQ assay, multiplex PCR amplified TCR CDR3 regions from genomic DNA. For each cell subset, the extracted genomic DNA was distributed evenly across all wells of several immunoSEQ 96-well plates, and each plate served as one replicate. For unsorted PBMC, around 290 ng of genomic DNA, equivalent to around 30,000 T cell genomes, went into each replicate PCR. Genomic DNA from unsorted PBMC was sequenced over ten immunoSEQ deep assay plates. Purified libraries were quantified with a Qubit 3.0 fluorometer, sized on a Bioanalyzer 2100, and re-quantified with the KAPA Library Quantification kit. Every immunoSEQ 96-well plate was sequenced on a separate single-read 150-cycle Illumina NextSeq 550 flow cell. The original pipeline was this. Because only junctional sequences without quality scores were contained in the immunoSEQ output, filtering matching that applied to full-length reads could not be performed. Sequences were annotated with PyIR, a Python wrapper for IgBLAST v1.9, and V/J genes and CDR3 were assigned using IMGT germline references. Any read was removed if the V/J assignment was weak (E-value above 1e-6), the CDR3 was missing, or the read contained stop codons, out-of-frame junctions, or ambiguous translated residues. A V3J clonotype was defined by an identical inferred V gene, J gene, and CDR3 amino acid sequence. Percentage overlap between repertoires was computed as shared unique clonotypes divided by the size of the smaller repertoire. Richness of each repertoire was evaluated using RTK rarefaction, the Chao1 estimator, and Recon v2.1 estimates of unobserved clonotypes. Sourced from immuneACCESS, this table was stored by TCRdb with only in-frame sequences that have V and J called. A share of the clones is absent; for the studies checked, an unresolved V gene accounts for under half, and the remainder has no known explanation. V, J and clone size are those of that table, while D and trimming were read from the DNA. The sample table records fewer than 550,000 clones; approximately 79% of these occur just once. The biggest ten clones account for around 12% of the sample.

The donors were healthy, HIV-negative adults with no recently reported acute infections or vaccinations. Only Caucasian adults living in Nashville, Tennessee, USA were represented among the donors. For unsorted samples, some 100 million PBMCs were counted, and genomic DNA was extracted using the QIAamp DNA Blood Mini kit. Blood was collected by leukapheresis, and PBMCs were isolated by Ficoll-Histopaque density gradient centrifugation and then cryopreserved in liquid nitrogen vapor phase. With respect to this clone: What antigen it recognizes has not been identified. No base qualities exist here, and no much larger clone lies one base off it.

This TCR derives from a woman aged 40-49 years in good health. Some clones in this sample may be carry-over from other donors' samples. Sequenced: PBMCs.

CDR3 sequence: CASRGRRTGELFF. The DNA sequence is TGTGCCAGCCGAGGAAGGAGAACCGGGGAGCTGTTTTTT. This sequence uses TRBV5-6 and TRBJ2-2; the D gene cannot be named for sure. The germline V gene supplies CDR1 SGHDT and CDR2 YYEEEE. V lost 7 bases and J lost 5 bases; the stretch between them is 12 bases long. The cysteine opens and the phenylalanine closes a CDR3 of 13 amino acids. CDR3 DNA is the only sequence kept; it has 39 bases, read in frame from the first base. The full variable domain, with segments outside the CDR3 supplied by the reference TRBV5-6 and TRBJ2-2 proteins, appears as DAGVTQSPTHLIKTRGQQVTLRCSPKSGHDTVSWYQQALGQGPQFIFQYYEEEERQRGNFPDRFSGHQFPNYSSELNVNALLLGDSALYLCASRGRRTGELFFGEGSRLTVL.